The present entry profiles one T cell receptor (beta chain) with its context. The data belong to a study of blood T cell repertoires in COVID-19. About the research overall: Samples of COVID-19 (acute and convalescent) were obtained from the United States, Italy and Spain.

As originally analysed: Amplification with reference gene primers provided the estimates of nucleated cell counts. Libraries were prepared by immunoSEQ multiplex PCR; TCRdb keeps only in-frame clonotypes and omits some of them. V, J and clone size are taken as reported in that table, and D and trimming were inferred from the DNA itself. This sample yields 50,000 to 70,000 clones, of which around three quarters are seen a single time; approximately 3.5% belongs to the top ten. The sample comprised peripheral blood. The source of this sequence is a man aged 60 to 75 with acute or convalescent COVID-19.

CDR3 region: CASSPQTGLVFREQFF. CDR3 nucleotides: TGTGCCAGCAGTCCACAGACGGGACTAGTATTTCGTGAGCAGTTCTTC. V gene TRBV7-9 combines with J gene TRBJ2-1; 8 bases are shared with TRBD2. Germline loops: CDR1 SEHNR, CDR2 FQNEAQ (reference sequence). The CDR3 sequence is 16 residues long. V trimming: 6 bases; J trimming: 9 bases; junction bases outside the gene matches: 16.